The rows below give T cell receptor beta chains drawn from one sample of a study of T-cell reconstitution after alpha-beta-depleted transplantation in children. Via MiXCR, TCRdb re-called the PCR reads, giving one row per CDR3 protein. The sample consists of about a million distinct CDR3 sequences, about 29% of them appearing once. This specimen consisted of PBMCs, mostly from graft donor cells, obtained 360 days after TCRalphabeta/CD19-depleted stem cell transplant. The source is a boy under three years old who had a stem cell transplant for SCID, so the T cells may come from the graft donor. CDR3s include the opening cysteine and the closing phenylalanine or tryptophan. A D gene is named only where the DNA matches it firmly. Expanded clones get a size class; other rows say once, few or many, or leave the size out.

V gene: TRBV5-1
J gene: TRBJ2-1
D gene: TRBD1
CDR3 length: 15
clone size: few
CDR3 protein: CASRQGGSSYNEQFF
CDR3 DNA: TGCGCCAGCAGACAGGGGGGAAGCTCCTACAATGAGCAGTTCTTC

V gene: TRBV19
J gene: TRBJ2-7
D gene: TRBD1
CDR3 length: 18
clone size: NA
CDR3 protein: CASSIGGQDETAYYEQYF
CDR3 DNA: TGTGCCAGTAGTATAGGGGGACAGGATGAAACCGCTTACTACGAGCAGTACTTC

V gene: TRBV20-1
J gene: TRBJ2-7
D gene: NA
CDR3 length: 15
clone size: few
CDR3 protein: CSARDSGKSSYEQYF
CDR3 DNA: TGCAGTGCTAGAGATTCGGGAAAAAGCTCCTACGAGCAGTACTTC

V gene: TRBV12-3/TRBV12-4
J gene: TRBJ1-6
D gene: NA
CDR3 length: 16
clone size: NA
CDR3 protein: CASSFGGVLGNSPLHF
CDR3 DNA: TGTGCCAGCAGCTTCGGGGGCGTGCTGGGTAATTCACCCCTCCACTTT

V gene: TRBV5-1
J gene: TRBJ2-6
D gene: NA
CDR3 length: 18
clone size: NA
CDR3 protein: CASSLAGLGFSGANVLTF
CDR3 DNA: TGCGCCAGCAGCTTGGCAGGGTTGGGGTTCTCTGGGGCCAACGTCCTGACTTTC

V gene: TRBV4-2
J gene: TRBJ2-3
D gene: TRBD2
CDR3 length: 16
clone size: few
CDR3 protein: CASSQGLAGGPDTQYF
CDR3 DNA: TGTGCCAGCAGCCAGGGACTAGCGGGGGGCCCGGATACGCAGTATTTT

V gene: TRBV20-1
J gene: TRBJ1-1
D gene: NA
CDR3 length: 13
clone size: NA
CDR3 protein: CSASRRINTEAFF
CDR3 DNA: TGCAGTGCTAGCAGGCGGATCAACACTGAAGCTTTCTTT

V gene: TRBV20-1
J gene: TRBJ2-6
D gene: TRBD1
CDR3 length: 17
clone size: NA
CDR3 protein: CSAQTGQGAAGANVLTF
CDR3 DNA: TGCAGTGCACAGACGGGACAGGGGGCTGCTGGGGCCAACGTCCTGACTTTC

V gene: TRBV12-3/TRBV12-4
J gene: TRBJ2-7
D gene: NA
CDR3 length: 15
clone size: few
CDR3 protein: CASSLSGRAVYEQYF
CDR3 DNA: TGTGCCAGCAGTCTCTCGGGACGGGCAGTATACGAGCAGTACTTC

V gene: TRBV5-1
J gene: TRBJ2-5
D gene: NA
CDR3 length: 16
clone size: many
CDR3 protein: CASRLGARGDQETQYF
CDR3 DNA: TGCGCCAGCAGGCTGGGGGCCAGAGGAGACCAAGAGACCCAGTACTTC

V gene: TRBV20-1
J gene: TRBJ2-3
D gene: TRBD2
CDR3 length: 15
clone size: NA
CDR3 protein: CSATAGAGGKDTQYF
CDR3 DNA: TGCAGTGCTACCGCGGGAGCGGGGGGTAAAGATACGCAGTATTTT

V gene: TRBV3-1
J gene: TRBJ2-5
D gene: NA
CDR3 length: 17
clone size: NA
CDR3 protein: CASSQAMPVRHLETQYF
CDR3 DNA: TGTGCCAGCAGCCAAGCGATGCCAGTACGTCACCTAGAGACCCAGTACTTC

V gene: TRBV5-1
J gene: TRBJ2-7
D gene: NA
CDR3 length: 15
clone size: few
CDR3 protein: CASSLASTLTYEQYF
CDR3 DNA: TGCGCCAGCAGCTTGGCCAGTACTCTCACCTACGAGCAGTACTTC

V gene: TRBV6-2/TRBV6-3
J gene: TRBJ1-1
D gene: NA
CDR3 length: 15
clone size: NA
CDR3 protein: CASSTPGGGNTEAFF
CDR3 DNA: TGTGCCAGCAGTACCCCGGGAGGCGGTAACACTGAAGCTTTCTTT

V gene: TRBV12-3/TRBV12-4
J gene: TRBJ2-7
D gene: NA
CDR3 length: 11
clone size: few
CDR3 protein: CASSFFDEQYF
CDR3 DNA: TGTGCCAGCAGTTTTTTCGACGAGCAGTACTTC

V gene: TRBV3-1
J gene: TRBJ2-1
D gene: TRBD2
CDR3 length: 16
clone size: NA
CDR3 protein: CASSPGTISSYNEQFF
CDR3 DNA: TGTGCCAGCAGCCCCGGGACTATTAGCTCCTACAATGAGCAGTTCTTC

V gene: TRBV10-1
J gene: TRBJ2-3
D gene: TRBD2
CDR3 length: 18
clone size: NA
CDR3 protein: CASSELAGGPRVTDTQYF
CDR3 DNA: TGCGCCAGCAGTGAGTTAGCGGGGGGGCCGAGGGTGACAGATACGCAGTATTTT

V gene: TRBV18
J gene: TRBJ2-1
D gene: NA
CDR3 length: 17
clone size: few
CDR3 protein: CASSPKAGKVSYNEQFF
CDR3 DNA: TGTGCCAGCTCACCAAAGGCTGGGAAGGTTTCCTACAATGAGCAGTTCTTC

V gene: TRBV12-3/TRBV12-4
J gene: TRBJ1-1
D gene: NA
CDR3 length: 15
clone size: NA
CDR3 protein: CASTQNGLIFSEAFF
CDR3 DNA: TGTGCCAGCACCCAGAATGGCCTCATTTTCTCTGAAGCTTTCTTT

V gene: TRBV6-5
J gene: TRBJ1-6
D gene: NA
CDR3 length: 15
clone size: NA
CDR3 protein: CASSYGGRGNSPLHF
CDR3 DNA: TGTGCCAGCAGTTACGGGGGGCGCGGTAATTCACCCCTCCACTTT

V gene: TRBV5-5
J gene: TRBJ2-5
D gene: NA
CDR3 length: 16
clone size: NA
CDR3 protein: CASSPWTDLFQETQYF
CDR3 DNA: TGTGCCAGCAGCCCCTGGACAGACCTGTTTCAAGAGACCCAGTACTTC

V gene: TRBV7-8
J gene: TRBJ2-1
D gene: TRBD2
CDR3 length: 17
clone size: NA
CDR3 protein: CASSWGLAGGLYNEQFF
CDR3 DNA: TGTGCCAGCAGCTGGGGACTAGCGGGGGGCCTTTACAATGAGCAGTTCTTC

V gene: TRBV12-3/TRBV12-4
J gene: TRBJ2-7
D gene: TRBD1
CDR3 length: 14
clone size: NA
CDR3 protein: CASRPWGQGYEQYF
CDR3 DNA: TGTGCCAGCAGGCCCTGGGGACAGGGCTACGAGCAGTACTTC

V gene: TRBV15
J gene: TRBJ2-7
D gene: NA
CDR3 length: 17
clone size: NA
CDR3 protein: CATSRDEASGLVDEQYF
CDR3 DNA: TGTGCCACCAGCAGAGATGAGGCTTCGGGGCTTGTCGACGAGCAGTACTTC

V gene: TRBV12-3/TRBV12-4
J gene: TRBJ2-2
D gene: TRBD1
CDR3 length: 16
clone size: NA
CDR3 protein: CASSGRDRGIPGELFF
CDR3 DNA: TGTGCCAGCAGTGGCCGAGACAGGGGGATCCCCGGGGAGCTGTTTTTT

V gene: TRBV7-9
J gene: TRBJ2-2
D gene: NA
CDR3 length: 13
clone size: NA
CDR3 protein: CASSFLRLGELFF
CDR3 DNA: TGTGCCAGCAGCTTCCTCAGGTTGGGGGAGCTGTTTTTT

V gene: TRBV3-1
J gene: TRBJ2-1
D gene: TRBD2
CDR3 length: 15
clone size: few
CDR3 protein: CASSLPGGVNNEQFF
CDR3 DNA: TGTGCCAGCAGCCTTCCGGGAGGGGTCAACAATGAGCAGTTCTTC

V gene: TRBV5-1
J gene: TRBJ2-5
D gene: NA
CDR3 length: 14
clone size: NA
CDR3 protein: CASSQQIRGQTQYF
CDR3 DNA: TGCGCCAGCAGCCAACAAATCAGGGGTCAGACCCAGTACTTC

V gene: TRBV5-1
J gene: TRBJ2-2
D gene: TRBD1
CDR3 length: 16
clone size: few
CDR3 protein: CASSLQGALNTGELFF
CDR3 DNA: TGCGCCAGCTCCCTACAGGGGGCGCTTAACACCGGGGAGCTGTTTTTT

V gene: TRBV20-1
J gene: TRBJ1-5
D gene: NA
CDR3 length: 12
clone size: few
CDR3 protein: CSARWGNQPQHF
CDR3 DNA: TGCAGTGCCAGATGGGGGAATCAGCCCCAGCATTTT